A single sample is the source of the 32 T cell receptor beta chains below, sequenced in a study of shared clonotypes between healthy human individuals. Method: immunoSEQ multiplex PCR; TCRdb's copy keeps in-frame clones and lacks some. Here the sample spans around 600,000 clones, 95% to 98% being singletons. Naive CD8 cells lacked CD45RO and underwent positive selection for CCR7, leaving out terminally differentiated effector memory CD45RA+ cells. Material: naive CD8+ T cells sorted from blood. The source of these receptors is a man aged 25 to 40 in good health.

The gene calls are TRBV7-8 and TRBJ2-2; TRBD1 is a possible D gene (5 bases). The CDR3 totals 13 residues. Germline lookup yields CDR1 SGHVS and CDR2 FQNEAQ. The CDR3 protein is CAWGTANTGELFF. Written as DNA, the CDR3 is TGTGCTTGGGGCACTGCGAACACCGGGGAGCTGTTTTTT.

The chain recombines TRBV29-1 with TRBJ2-3; TRBD1 agrees at 7 bases. Per germline, CDR1 SQVTM and CDR2 ANQGSEA. The J segment lost 5 bases and the V segment lost 2 bases, leaving 10 bases of the junction unmatched. The CDR3 runs to 15 residues. The CDR3 DNA is TGCAGCGTTGAAAGACAGGGAACACACGGAGATACGCAGTATTTT. Translated, it gives CSVERQGTHGDTQYF.

The CDR3 protein is CASSVQLLGNEQFF. CDR3 DNA: TGTGCCAGCAGCGTACAATTGTTGGGAAACGAGCAGTTCTTC. The gene calls are TRBV9 and TRBJ2-1; D not certain. V gave up 1 base and J gave up 10 bases, with 15 bases separating them. CDR3 length equals 14 residues. Germline CDR1 and CDR2: SGDLS and YYNGEE. Full variable domain (outside the CDR3, taken from reference TRBV9 and TRBJ2-1): DSGVTQTPKHLITATGQRVTLRCSPRSGDLSVYWYQQSLDQGLQFLIQYYNGEERAKGNILERFSAQQFPDLHSELNLSSLELGDSALYFCASSVQLLGNEQFFGPGTRLTVL.

The CDR3 DNA is TGTGCCACTTTACCGACCCGGTTGAGCCATGAAAAACTGTTTTTT. It yields the protein CATLPTRLSHEKLFF. This chain joins TRBV28 and TRBJ1-4; D uncertain. In germline, CDR1 is MDHEN, CDR2 SYDVKM. The CDR3 totals 15 residues. V was trimmed by 10 bases and J by 6 bases, leaving 21 bases between them.

J is TRBJ2-7 and V is TRBV5-1; 8 bases are a match to TRBD2. The CDR3 sequence is 16 residues long. V lost 3 bases, J lost 1 base, and 9 bases stayed unmatched. Germline CDR1 is SGHRS and CDR2 is YFSETQ. The CDR3 nucleotides are TGCGCCAGCAGCTCATCAACCGGGACTAGGTCCTACGAGCAGTACTTC. Its translation: CASSSSTGTRSYEQYF.

This rearrangement joins TRBV5-6 to TRBJ2-1; D is ambiguous. The CDR3 loop spans 12 amino acids. V was cut by 4 bases and J by 5 bases, with 7 bases left in between. The germline V gene has CDR1 SGHDT and CDR2 YYEEEE. The CDR3 DNA sequence: TGTGCCAGCAGCCCTCTTGACAATGAGCAGTTCTTC. Its protein product is CASSPLDNEQFF.

The V and J genes are TRBV9 and TRBJ2-7; 7 bases fit TRBD2. J lost 2 bases, V lost 1 base, and 9 bases had no gene match. Germline V gene data show CDR1 as SGDLS and CDR2 as YYNGEE. The CDR3 sequence is 16 residues long. The CDR3 region is CASSVSSSGVTYEQYF. DNA of the CDR3: TGTGCCAGCAGCGTATCCTCTAGCGGAGTTACCTACGAGCAGTACTTC.

The V gene is TRBV7-9, the J gene TRBJ2-7; unclear D gene. Looked up from germline, CDR1 is SEHNR and CDR2 is FQNEAQ (reference sequence). V lost 5 bases, J lost 3 bases, and 14 bases lay in between. The CDR3 extends over 14 amino acids. The CDR3 is CASSDVGSYYEQYF. In DNA form, the CDR3 reads TGTGCCAGCAGCGACGTAGGGTCATACTACGAGCAGTACTTC. Drawing the rest from reference TRBV7-9 and TRBJ2-7, the complete variable domain is DTGVSQNPRHKITKRGQNVTFRCDPISEHNRLYWYRQTLGQGPEFLTYFQNEAQLEKSRLLSDRFSAERPKGSFSTLEIQRTEQGDSAMYLCASSDVGSYYEQYFGPGTRLTVT.

The chain couples TRBV28 to TRBJ2-2; D is perhaps TRBD2 (5 bases). Trimming cost V 5 bases and J 5 bases, with 18 bases left between them. Germline V gene lookup returns CDR1 MDHEN and CDR2 SYDVKM. The CDR3 has 16 residues. The CDR3 nucleotides read TGTGCCAGCAGTCCTACCGGTGATCCGGGGACCGGGGAGCTGTTTTTT. Encoded protein: CASSPTGDPGTGELFF. The full variable domain, its missing parts supplied by reference TRBV28 and TRBJ2-2, is DVKVTQSSRYLVKRTGEKVFLECVQDMDHENMFWYRQDPGLGLRLIYFSYDVKMKEKGDIPEGYSVSREKKERFSLILESASTNQTSMYLCASSPTGDPGTGELFFGEGSRLTVL.

Concerning this clone: Other DNA sequences within the sample encode an identical CDR3. V usage is TRBV27 and J usage is TRBJ1-5; 9 nucleotides match TRBD1. The CDR3 is 12 residues long. Trimming cost V 9 bases and J 6 bases; bases outside gene matches: 3. Germline CDR1 and CDR2: MNHEY and SMNVEV (reference sequence). The CDR3 DNA is TGTGCCAGTAAGACAGGGGGTCAGCCCCAGCATTTT. It specifies CASKTGGQPQHF.

The chain has TRBV5-1 and TRBJ2-7; 13 bases map to TRBD2. Germline V gives CDR1 SGHRS, CDR2 YFSETQ. The J segment lost 3 bases and the V segment lost 0 bases, leaving 6 bases of the junction unmatched. The CDR3 loop spans 17 amino acids. CDR3 sequence: CASSLDSGTSGNYEQYF. CDR3 coding DNA: TGCGCCAGCAGCTTGGATTCGGGGACTAGCGGGAACTACGAGCAGTACTTC.

The rearrangement links TRBV7-8 to TRBJ2-7, with D hard to call. The CDR3 is 16 amino acids. V lost 6 bases and J lost 0, with 18 bases in between. Germline V gene data show CDR1 as SGHVS and CDR2 as FQNEAQ. CDR3: CASSSPGEVSSYEQYF. As DNA, the CDR3 is TGTGCCAGCAGTTCCCCGGGCGAGGTTTCCTCCTACGAGCAGTACTTC.

The chain has TRBV27 and TRBJ2-1; no reliable D call. Germline CDR1 MNHEY, CDR2 SMNVEV (reference sequence). The CDR3 is 16 amino acids. Trimming shortened V by 6 bases and J by 0 bases, and 15 bases separated the two germline ends. CDR3 protein: CASSLIRPSSYNEQFF. CDR3 bases: TGTGCCAGCAGCCTCATTCGGCCCAGCTCCTACAATGAGCAGTTCTTC.

This clone showed up just a few times. In DNA, the CDR3 is TGTGCCATCAGTGACTTCCTCCAAGGCGGGGAGCTGTTTTTT. It specifies CAISDFLQGGELFF. This chain uses TRBV10-3 with TRBJ2-2; D unclear. This CDR3 has 14 residues. CDR1 is ENHRY and CDR2 is SYGVKD in the germline V gene. Trimming cost V 3 bases and J 7 bases, with 12 bases left between them.

The chain combines TRBV6-5 with TRBJ2-2; 7 bases are shared with TRBD1. Per the germline V gene, CDR1 is MNHEY and CDR2 is SVGAGI. V trimming: 5 bases; J trimming: 2 bases; junction bases outside the gene matches: 5. The CDR3 runs to 15 residues. The CDR3 region has the DNA TGTGCCAGCAGTGGGACAGAGCTTAACACCGGGGAGCTGTTTTTT. Its protein product is CASSGTELNTGELFF.

This clone was recorded only once. This chain uses TRBV4-1 with TRBJ2-1; the D is unclear. The CDR3 contains 13 residues. Germline V gene data show CDR1 as MGHRA and CDR2 as YSYEKL. The V and J ends lost 4 bases and 7 bases respectively, with 11 bases between them. The CDR3 reads CASSRRLGNEQFF. CDR3 nucleotide sequence: TGCGCCAGCAGCCGACGGCTGGGAAATGAGCAGTTCTTC.

The V and J genes are TRBV6-1 and TRBJ2-7; possible D gene TRBD1, 6 bases. Per the germline V gene, CDR1 is MNHNS and CDR2 is SASEGT. With 4 bases removed from V and 4 bases from J, the gap between germline ends came to 17 bases. CDR3 length: 15 amino acids. DNA for the CDR3: TGTGCCAGCAGTGCTCTAGGACAGTTCAAATACGAGCAGTACTTC. It specifies CASSALGQFKYEQYF.

The chain has TRBV27 and TRBJ2-7; D might be TRBD2 (5 bases). The CDR3 covers 13 residues. The V gene's germline CDR1 is MNHEY and CDR2 SMNVEV (reference sequence). V was cut by 3 bases and J by 4 bases, with 10 bases left in between. CDR3 region: CASSFGSVYEQYF. For the CDR3, the DNA is TGTGCCAGCAGTTTTGGTAGCGTGTACGAGCAGTACTTC.

The V call is TRBV29-1, the J call TRBJ2-3; TRBD2 aligns across 7 bases. The CDR3 loop spans 12 amino acids. V lost 7 bases to trimming and J lost 5 bases; unmatched junction nucleotides: 6. Looked up from germline, CDR1 is SQVTM and CDR2 is ANQGSEA. The CDR3, as DNA: TGCAGCGCCACGGGGAGGGTAGATACGCAGTATTTT. Its protein is CSATGRVDTQYF.

The rearrangement joins TRBV19 to TRBJ2-7; possibly TRBD1 for D (6 bases). CDR1 is LNHDA, CDR2 SQIVND, per germline (reference sequence). The CDR3 length is 14 residues. The V and J ends lost 5 bases and 2 bases respectively, with 13 bases between them. Written as DNA, the CDR3 is TGTGCCAGTAGTGTAAGGGGGATTGCCTACGAGCAGTACTTC. Protein product: CASSVRGIAYEQYF. The full variable domain, in which reference TRBV19 and TRBJ2-7 provide the parts outside the CDR3, is DGGITQSPKYLFRKEGQNVTLSCEQNLNHDAMYWYRQDPGQGLRLIYYSQIVNDFQKGDIAEGYSVSREKKESFPLTVTSAQKNPTAFYLCASSVRGIAYEQYFGPGTRLTVT.

The chain uses TRBV13 and TRBJ2-3, with TRBD2 identical over 8 bases. The germline gives CDR1 PRHDT, CDR2 FYEKMQ (reference sequence). This CDR3 region has 19 residues. The trim removed 5 bases at V and 4 bases at J, leaving 20 bases unmatched. The CDR3 loop is CASSPLGREGRYDADTQYF. The CDR3 bases are TGTGCCAGCAGCCCCTTAGGTCGGGAGGGAAGGTATGATGCAGATACGCAGTATTTT.

V usage is TRBV30 and J usage is TRBJ2-1; no clear D. This CDR3 is 15 amino acids long. Trimming left V 2 bases short and J 8 bases short, with 19 bases between. Looked up from germline, CDR1 is GTSNPN and CDR2 is SVGIG (reference sequence). CDR3 DNA sequence: TGTGCCTGGAGTCGGACCGACGGACCGAGCGATGAGCAGTTCTTC. Protein sequence: CAWSRTDGPSDEQFF. Combining the CDR3 with reference TRBV30 and TRBJ2-1 gives the whole variable domain SQTIHQWPATLVQPVGSPLSLECTVEGTSNPNLYWYRQAAGRGLQLLFYSVGIGQISSEVPQNLSASRPQDRQFILSSKKLLLSDSGFYLCAWSRTDGPSDEQFFGPGTRLTVL.

Remarks on this clone: The sample contains more than one DNA sequence encoding this CDR3. V is TRBV29-1 and J is TRBJ2-7; the D gene is possibly TRBD2 (6 bases). Trimming removed 6 bases at V and 0 bases at J, with 12 bases between. Germline V CDR1 and CDR2: SQVTM, ANQGSEA. This CDR3 has 13 residues. CDR3 protein: CSVLSGYSYEQYF. CDR3 coding DNA: TGCAGCGTACTTAGCGGTTACTCCTACGAGCAGTACTTC.

The rearrangement links TRBV14 to TRBJ2-7; D may be TRBD2 (6 bases). Germline assignment: CDR1 SGHDN and CDR2 FVKESK. The germline V and J ends were trimmed by 4 bases and 2 bases, with 15 bases remaining between them. The CDR3 runs to 15 residues. The CDR3 reads CASSLGDWRTYEQYF. The CDR3 nucleotides are TGTGCCAGCAGCCTTGGGGACTGGCGGACCTACGAGCAGTACTTC.

The chain is built from TRBV9 and TRBJ1-1; 7 nucleotides line up with TRBD1. CDR3 length: 15 amino acids. Germline loops: CDR1 SGDLS, CDR2 YYNGEE. After removal of 3 bases from V and 5 bases from J, the junction contained 10 bases not matched to a gene. The CDR3 loop is CASSESGGVGTEAFF. Written as DNA, the CDR3 is TGTGCCAGCAGCGAGTCAGGGGGAGTAGGAACTGAAGCTTTCTTT.

The V call is TRBV6-5, the J call TRBJ2-5, with D possibly TRBD1 on 6 matching bases. This CDR3 comprises 14 residues. Deletions cut 6 bases from V and 2 bases from J, with 13 bases between. Germline V gives CDR1 MNHEY, CDR2 SVGAGI. CDR3 protein: CASSLGQIQETQYF. The CDR3, as DNA: TGTGCCAGCAGCCTAGGACAGATACAAGAGACCCAGTACTTC.

This clone was seen only once. The CDR3 sequence: CASSFLPTGPDSYEQYF. CDR3 sequence (DNA): TGTGCCAGCAGCTTTTTGCCGACAGGCCCCGACTCCTACGAGCAGTACTTC. The chain links TRBV7-9 to TRBJ2-7; D might be TRBD1 (6 bases). Germline V gives CDR1 SEHNR, CDR2 FQNEAQ (reference sequence). CDR3 size: 17 residues. The V and J ends lost 3 bases and 0 bases respectively, with 18 bases between them.

This clone came up once. The junction differs from germline at one of its ends, possibly a read error. The chain employs TRBV11-2 and TRBJ1-3; D perhaps matches TRBD1 (5 bases). The germline CDR1 and CDR2 sequences are SGHAT and FQNNGV. The CDR3 is made up of 12 amino acids. As DNA, the CDR3 is TGTGCCAGCAGCTTAGCCCGGGGCACCGGGATTTTT. Translated: CASSLARGTGIF.

The rearrangement uses TRBV27 and TRBJ1-2; D gene unclear. V was clipped by 2 bases and J by 4 bases, with 8 bases between them. This CDR3 contains 13 residues. Germline V gene data show CDR1 as MNHEY and CDR2 as SMNVEV (reference sequence). Here the CDR3 DNA reads TGTGCCAGCAGTTTAGGGGAATCCTATGGCTACACCTTC. Protein sequence: CASSLGESYGYTF.

The CDR3 here is CASSPRASGSSYNEQFF. In DNA, the CDR3 is TGTGCCAGCAGCCCCCGCGCTAGCGGGAGCTCCTACAATGAGCAGTTCTTC. The chain links TRBV11-3 to TRBJ2-1; 10 nucleotides agree with TRBD2. This CDR3 has 17 residues. The V segment lost 5 bases and the J segment 0 bases; nucleotides outside the gene matches: 7. Germline V gene data show CDR1 as SGHNT and CDR2 as YENEEA.

This rearrangement joins TRBV7-8 to TRBJ2-7; 7 bases match TRBD1. The CDR3 loop spans 16 amino acids. V lost 5 bases and J lost 0; bases outside the gene matches: 10. Germline-derived CDR1 and CDR2 are SGHVS and FQNEAQ. This CDR3 reads CASSALVGTVSYEQYF. CDR3 nucleotide sequence: TGTGCCAGCAGCGCACTTGTCGGGACAGTCTCCTACGAGCAGTACTTC.

The chain employs TRBV13 and TRBJ2-7; 9 bases are shared with TRBD2. The V gene end was trimmed by 4 bases and the J gene end by 1 base; junction bases not matched to a gene: 8. The CDR3 has 16 amino acids. Germline assignment: CDR1 PRHDT and CDR2 FYEKMQ (reference sequence). This chain's CDR3 is CASSSSGLALSYEQYF. The CDR3 bases are TGTGCCAGCAGCTCGTCCGGACTAGCGTTATCCTACGAGCAGTACTTC.